Listed below are T cell receptor beta chains from one sample, sequenced in a study of cytomegalovirus exposure and HLA in healthy donors. This table comes from immunoSEQ multiplex PCR, and its TCRdb copy is limited to in-frame clones, with some not included. Of roughly 150,000 clones listed, 75% to 80% are singletons. Sequencing was carried out using PBMCs. The source is a male donor in good health and CMV-seronegative. Each CDR3 is given with its conserved first and last residue. A D gene is named only where the DNA matches it firmly. For some rows the clone size is stated as once, few or many, or as a class when expanded; others skip it.

clone size: -; D gene: TRBD1; V gene: TRBV6-1; J gene: TRBJ2-5; CDR3 DNA: TGTGCCAGCAAAAGGACAGGGGACCTCCAAGAGACCCAGTACTTC; CDR3 protein: CASKRTGDLQETQYF
clone size: -; D gene: TRBD2; V gene: TRBV5-5; J gene: TRBJ2-3; CDR3 DNA: TGTGCCAGCAGCTTGGCCGGGACTAGCGGGGCTTATACGCAGTATTTT; CDR3 protein: CASSLAGTSGAYTQYF
clone size: -; D gene: TRBD1; V gene: TRBV27; J gene: TRBJ1-5; CDR3 DNA: TGTGCCAGCGGCCCGACAGGGGGCGTAAGCCAGCCCCAGCATTTT; CDR3 protein: CASGPTGGVSQPQHF
clone size: -; D gene: TRBD1; V gene: TRBV6-6; J gene: TRBJ1-1; CDR3 DNA: TGTGCCAGCAGGGGGACAGAAAACACTGAAGCTTTCTTT; CDR3 protein: CASRGTENTEAFF
clone size: -; D gene: -; V gene: TRBV11-2; J gene: TRBJ1-4; CDR3 DNA: TGTGCCAGCAGTCCCGCCCGCGCAACTAATGAAAAACTGTTTTTT; CDR3 protein: CASSPARATNEKLFF
clone size: -; D gene: -; V gene: TRBV7-9; J gene: TRBJ1-1; CDR3 DNA: TGTGCCAGCAGCAATTACACACTGAACACTGAAGCTTTCTTT; CDR3 protein: CASSNYTLNTEAFF
clone size: -; D gene: -; V gene: TRBV7-3; J gene: TRBJ1-2; CDR3 DNA: TGTGCCAGCAGCTTAAATCCCCCGGGGGGGGGCCTTAAGCAATACTATGGCTACACCTTC; CDR3 protein: CASSLNPPGGGLKQYYGYTF
clone size: -; D gene: -; V gene: TRBV27; J gene: TRBJ2-7; CDR3 DNA: TGTGCCACCTCGGGTCAGAAGACCTACGAGCAGTACTTC; CDR3 protein: CATSGQKTYEQYF
clone size: -; D gene: -; V gene: TRBV2; J gene: TRBJ1-6; CDR3 DNA: TGTGCCAGCAGGGAGAAGACAGGTTTAGGGTCCTATAATTCACTCCTCCACTTT; CDR3 protein: CASREKTGLGSYNSLLHF
clone size: -; D gene: -; V gene: TRBV7-2; J gene: TRBJ1-6; CDR3 DNA: TGTGCCAGCAGCTCTTCAGGGCGTTCGATATCACCCCTCCACTTT; CDR3 protein: CASSSSGRSISPLHF
clone size: -; D gene: TRBD2; V gene: TRBV5-1; J gene: TRBJ2-7; CDR3 DNA: TGCGCCAGCAGCCCCTATGGCGCGGGGGGCACCTTTTACGAGCAGTACTTC; CDR3 protein: CASSPYGAGGTFYEQYF
clone size: once; D gene: TRBD2; V gene: TRBV7-9; J gene: TRBJ2-3; CDR3 DNA: TGTGCCAGCAGCTTGAGGACTAGAACAGATACGCAGTATTTT; CDR3 protein: CASSLRTRTDTQYF
clone size: -; D gene: -; V gene: TRBV2; J gene: TRBJ1-2; CDR3 DNA: TGTGCCAGCAGTGGGACCCGGGAGCTCACCGGTGGCTACACCTTC; CDR3 protein: CASSGTRELTGGYTF
clone size: -; D gene: TRBD1; V gene: TRBV5-1; J gene: TRBJ1-1; CDR3 DNA: TGCGCCAGCAGCCCCGGACAGGGAATGAACACTGAAGCTTTCTTT; CDR3 protein: CASSPGQGMNTEAFF
clone size: -; D gene: -; V gene: TRBV7-6; J gene: TRBJ2-2; CDR3 DNA: TGTGCCAGCAGCTTTAGGACAGACAACACCGGGGAGCTGTTTTTT; CDR3 protein: CASSFRTDNTGELFF
clone size: -; D gene: TRBD1; V gene: TRBV6-1; J gene: TRBJ1-2; CDR3 DNA: TGTGCCAACCGACAGGGGGAGGCTAACTATGGCTACACCTTC; CDR3 protein: CANRQGEANYGYTF
clone size: -; D gene: TRBD1; V gene: TRBV11-2; J gene: TRBJ2-7; CDR3 DNA: TGTGCCAGCAGCTCATCAGGGGGCTTGTTCTACGAGCAGTACTTC; CDR3 protein: CASSSSGGLFYEQYF
clone size: -; D gene: -; V gene: TRBV18; J gene: TRBJ2-3; CDR3 DNA: TGTGCCAGCTCACCACCCATTAGCACAGATACGCAGTATTTT; CDR3 protein: CASSPPISTDTQYF
clone size: -; D gene: TRBD1; V gene: TRBV5-4; J gene: TRBJ2-1; CDR3 DNA: TGTGCCAGCAGTCCGGGACAGGGAGGATACAATGAGCAGTTCTTC; CDR3 protein: CASSPGQGGYNEQFF
clone size: -; D gene: -; V gene: TRBV7-9; J gene: TRBJ2-5; CDR3 DNA: TGTGCCAGCAGCTCAAGGTGGAGGGGCCAAGAGACCCAGTACTTC; CDR3 protein: CASSSRWRGQETQYF
clone size: -; D gene: TRBD1; V gene: TRBV19; J gene: TRBJ2-1; CDR3 DNA: TGTGCCAGTAGTATTGTCGGGACAGGGGACCGACGGGAGCAGTTCTTC; CDR3 protein: CASSIVGTGDRREQFF
clone size: -; D gene: -; V gene: TRBV19; J gene: TRBJ1-1; CDR3 DNA: TGTGCCAGTAGAACGGACTACGGGACTGAAGCTTTCTTT; CDR3 protein: CASRTDYGTEAFF
clone size: -; D gene: TRBD1; V gene: TRBV30; J gene: TRBJ1-4; CDR3 DNA: TGTGCCTGGCAACCGGGGACAGGGACTGAAAAACTGTTTTTT; CDR3 protein: CAWQPGTGTEKLFF
clone size: -; D gene: TRBD1; V gene: TRBV5-1; J gene: TRBJ1-2; CDR3 DNA: TGCGCCAGCAGCTTGGTGGTGACAGGGTATGGCTACACCTTC; CDR3 protein: CASSLVVTGYGYTF
clone size: -; D gene: -; V gene: TRBV6-6; J gene: TRBJ2-7; CDR3 DNA: TGTGCCAGCAGTTACTCGAGTGCCGGAGCCTACGAGCAGTACTTC; CDR3 protein: CASSYSSAGAYEQYF
clone size: -; D gene: -; V gene: TRBV13; J gene: TRBJ2-1; CDR3 DNA: TGTGCCAGCAGCCCGAGGGGGGGCTTTGACAATGAGCAGTTCTTC; CDR3 protein: CASSPRGGFDNEQFF
clone size: -; D gene: TRBD1; V gene: TRBV6-1; J gene: TRBJ2-7; CDR3 DNA: TGTGCCAGCAGCGCTCGGCCGACAGGGAGCGACGAGCAGTACTTC; CDR3 protein: CASSARPTGSDEQYF
clone size: -; D gene: -; V gene: TRBV6-1; J gene: TRBJ2-2; CDR3 DNA: TGTGCCAGCAGTGAAAGCTTCAGGGCGGCCGGGGAGCTGTTTTTT; CDR3 protein: CASSESFRAAGELFF
clone size: -; D gene: -; V gene: TRBV6-1; J gene: TRBJ2-3; CDR3 DNA: TGTGCCAGCAGTGAAGGTGCGTACAGCCTCAAGAGCACAGATACGCAGTATTTT; CDR3 protein: CASSEGAYSLKSTDTQYF
clone size: -; D gene: -; V gene: TRBV5-6; J gene: TRBJ2-7; CDR3 DNA: TGTGCCAGCAGCCCAGGGCAGGGCTCCTACGAGCAGTACTTC; CDR3 protein: CASSPGQGSYEQYF
clone size: -; D gene: -; V gene: TRBV27; J gene: TRBJ1-1; CDR3 DNA: TGTGCCAGCAGTTTCAGGGCCCTGAACACTGAAGCTTTCTTT; CDR3 protein: CASSFRALNTEAFF
clone size: -; D gene: -; V gene: TRBV5-1; J gene: TRBJ2-1; CDR3 DNA: TGCGCCAGCAGCTTGGTAGACTACAATGAGCAGTTCTTC; CDR3 protein: CASSLVDYNEQFF
clone size: -; D gene: -; V gene: TRBV5-4; J gene: TRBJ2-7; CDR3 DNA: TGTGCCAGCAGCTTGTCCGGTAGCGGCTTATCCTACGAGCAGTACTTC; CDR3 protein: CASSLSGSGLSYEQYF